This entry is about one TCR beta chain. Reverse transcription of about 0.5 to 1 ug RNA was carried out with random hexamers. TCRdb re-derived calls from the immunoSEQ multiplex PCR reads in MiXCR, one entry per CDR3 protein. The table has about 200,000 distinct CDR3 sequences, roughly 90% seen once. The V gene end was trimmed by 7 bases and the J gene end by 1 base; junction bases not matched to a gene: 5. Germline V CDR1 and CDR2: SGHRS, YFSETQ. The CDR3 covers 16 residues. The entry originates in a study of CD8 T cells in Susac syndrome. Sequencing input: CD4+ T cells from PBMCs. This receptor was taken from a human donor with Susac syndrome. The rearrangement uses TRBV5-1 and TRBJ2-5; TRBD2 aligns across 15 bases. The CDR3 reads CASGTGLAGGQETQYF. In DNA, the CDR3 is TGCGCCAGCGGCACGGGACTAGCGGGAGGCCAAGAGACCCAGTACTTC.